A single sample is the source of the 26 T cell receptor beta chains below, sequenced in a study of glioma-infiltrating T cells. Using RNA template, CDR3s of TCR alpha and beta were amplified with iRepertoire arm-PCR. TCRdb fed the multiplex PCR reads into MiXCR, producing one record per CDR3 protein. The profile covers 160,000 or so distinct CDR3 sequences, with more than 35% appearing a single time and over 4% taken by the ten largest. The sequenced sample consisted of glioma tissue, nonneoplastic brain tissue, or PBMCs (not recorded which). These receptors were obtained from a human donor with low-grade glioma or glioblastoma, undergoing nonglioma brain surgery, or in good health (not recorded which).

In its sample, this clonotype was seen a few times. The J gene is TRBJ2-2, the V gene TRBV29-1; D not resolved. Trimming took 7 bases from V and 6 from J, leaving 9 bases between them. This CDR3 is built from 11 residues. Germline values: CDR1 SQVTM, CDR2 ANQGSEA. The CDR3 sequence is CSAQRSGELFF. Written as DNA, the CDR3 is TGCAGCGCACAGAGATCCGGGGAGCTGTTTTTT.

V is TRBV2 and J is TRBJ2-3; D unclear. V was trimmed by 7 bases and J by 2 bases, leaving 13 bases between them. Germline CDR1 SNHLY, CDR2 FYNNEI. This CDR3 has 14 residues. The chain's CDR3 is CASTLGLYTDTQYF. The CDR3 nucleotides are TGTGCCAGCACCTTGGGCCTGTACACAGATACGCAGTATTTT.

As for this clonotype: This clone may be a read error of a much larger clone one base away. This chain connects TRBV6-5 to TRBJ2-5; possible D gene TRBD2, 6 bases. Germline V gene sequence: CDR1 MNHEY, CDR2 SVGAGI. Trimming pared 8 bases from V and 1 base from J, leaving 29 bases between. The CDR3 length is 19 residues. The CDR3 reads CASATTYSGTHLTQETQYF. The CDR3 DNA sequence: TGTGCCAGCGCAACGACCTATAGCGGAACCCATCTCACCCAAGAGACCCAGTACTTC.

V is TRBV28 and J is TRBJ2-1; 11 nucleotides agree with TRBD2. Germline CDR1 reads MDHEN; CDR2 reads SYDVKM. The length of the CDR3 is 20 residues. Trimming cost V 4 bases and J 2 bases; bases outside gene matches: 16. Here the CDR3 reads CASSSSTPGLAARTYNEQFF. CDR3 in DNA: TGTGCCAGCAGTTCCTCTACCCCGGGACTAGCGGCGAGGACCTACAATGAGCAGTTCTTC.

The genes are TRBV20-1 and TRBJ2-3, with 14 bases lining up with TRBD2. The CDR3 contains 14 residues. Germline V gene lookup returns CDR1 DFQATT and CDR2 SNEGSKA (reference sequence). Losses at the gene ends were 6 bases for V and 9 bases for J; bases not matched to a gene: 8. This chain's CDR3 is CSATGLAGDDTQYF. For the CDR3, the DNA is TGCAGTGCCACGGGACTAGCGGGAGACGACACGCAGTATTTT.

This clonotype was observed once. A read error is possible here, since a much larger clone lies one base away. CDR3 sequence reads: CSSSPLFGGAGELFF. The CDR3 DNA is TGTTCCAGCAGTCCGCTGTTCGGGGGGGCCGGGGAGCTGTTTTTT. The chain recombines TRBV27 with TRBJ2-2; 8 bases are a match to TRBD2. The CDR3 covers 15 residues. Germline CDR1 MNHEY, CDR2 SMNVEV (reference sequence).

At least ten counts were recorded for this clonotype. The rearrangement uses TRBV28 and TRBJ2-1, with 7 positions matching TRBD2. This CDR3 spans 15 amino acids. CDR1 is MDHEN and CDR2 is SYDVKM in the germline V gene. V lost 6 bases and J lost 8; bases outside the gene matches: 13. CDR3 sequence reads: CASSPPRGSFDEQFF. The CDR3 DNA is TGTGCCAGCAGCCCCCCCCGCGGGAGCTTCGATGAGCAGTTCTTC. The full variable domain, completed using reference TRBV28 and TRBJ2-1, is DVKVTQSSRYLVKRTGEKVFLECVQDMDHENMFWYRQDPGLGLRLIYFSYDVKMKEKGDIPEGYSVSREKKERFSLILESASTNQTSMYLCASSPPRGSFDEQFFGPGTRLTVL.

This clonotype was observed at least ten times. The V call is TRBV2, the J call TRBJ1-1, with no clear D. Trimming shortened V by 0 bases and J by 2 bases, and 7 bases separated the two germline ends. The CDR3 runs 14 residues. CDR1 is SNHLY, CDR2 FYNNEI, per germline. The CDR3 protein is CASSEAGPNTEAFF. The CDR3, as DNA: TGTGCCAGCAGTGAAGCCGGACCAAACACTGAAGCTTTCTTT.

Of note for this clonotype: This may come from a read error, since a much larger clone is one base off. The genes are TRBV6-2 or TRBV6-3 and TRBJ2-1; 8 nucleotides line up with TRBD1. Losses at the gene ends were 6 bases for V and 3 bases for J; bases not matched to a gene: 13. Germline V gene lookup returns CDR1 MNHEY and CDR2 SVGEGT. The CDR3 is 17 residues long. DNA for the CDR3: TGTGCCAGCAGATCGGGTGCGAAGGACAGGGTCTACAATGAGCAGTTCTTC. Its translation is CASRSGAKDRVYNEQFF.

This clonotype was counted ten times or more. This chain connects TRBV28 to TRBJ1-5; 7 bases are shared with TRBD1. The V segment lost 6 bases and the J segment 7 bases; nucleotides outside the gene matches: 9. The CDR3 runs 14 residues. CDR1 and CDR2 from the germline V gene are MDHEN and SYDVKM. The CDR3 is CASRWGGGGQPQHF. CDR3 DNA: TGTGCCAGCAGGTGGGGAGGGGGCGGCCAGCCCCAGCATTTT.

This clonotype was observed many times. The chain is built from TRBV28 and TRBJ2-2; maybe TRBD1 (5 bases). V lost 7 bases and J lost 8, with 8 bases in between. Germline CDR1 reads MDHEN; CDR2 reads SYDVKM. This CDR3 comprises 11 residues. The CDR3 DNA is TGTGCCAGCATCAACAGGGGGGAGCTGTTTTTT. This gives the protein CASINRGELFF.

This clonotype was observed a few times. This chain uses TRBV29-1 with TRBJ2-7, with D perhaps matching TRBD2 (5 bases). CDR3 length: 12 amino acids. The germline V gene encodes CDR1 SQVTM and CDR2 ANQGSEA. Trimming removed 3 bases at V and 2 bases at J, with 8 bases between. In nucleotides, the CDR3 is TGCAGCGTTGAGGGGAGCACCTACGAGCAGTACTTC. This sequence encodes CSVEGSTYEQYF.

In this sample, this clonotype turned up many times. The genes are TRBV6-1 and TRBJ1-5, with D perhaps TRBD1 (5 bases). V was pared by 4 bases and J by 2 bases, with 9 bases between. CDR3 length: 14 residues. Looked up from germline, CDR1 is MNHNS and CDR2 is SASEGT. The CDR3 region is CASSVMTGNQPQHF. CDR3 in DNA: TGTGCCAGCAGTGTGATGACAGGCAATCAGCCCCAGCATTTT.

This chain links TRBV29-1 with TRBJ2-1; tentatively, D is TRBD1 (5 bases). The CDR3 totals 12 residues. Germline CDR1 and CDR2: SQVTM and ANQGSEA. The V end was cut by 3 bases, the J end by 10 bases, with 13 bases between. CDR3 in DNA: TGCAGCGTTGAGGATCAGGGTACCGAGCAGTTCTTC. It translates to CSVEDQGTEQFF.

In the case of this clonotype: Its ends do not fully match the called genes, so a read error is possible. This chain uses TRBV20-1 with TRBJ2-1; the D gene is possibly TRBD2 (5 bases). Germline-derived CDR1 and CDR2 are DFQATT and SNEGSKA (reference sequence). CDR3 length equals 14 residues. CDR3: CSAVSGFSCNEQSF. The CDR3 region has the DNA TGCAGTGCTGTATCGGGATTCTCCTGCAATGAGCAGTCCTTC.

This clonotype was recorded many times. The chain employs TRBV10-3 and TRBJ2-3; TRBD2 is a possible D gene (6 bases). This CDR3 is 13 amino acids long. V lost 7 bases to trimming and J lost 0 bases, with 8 bases between them. Germline lookup yields CDR1 ENHRY and CDR2 SYGVKD. This CDR3 reads CAINSGSTDTQYF. The DNA for the CDR3 is TGTGCCATCAACAGCGGGAGCACAGATACGCAGTATTTT.

Notes on this clonotype: A much larger clone lies one base from this, so it may be a read error. The chain links TRBV28 to TRBJ1-3; D might be TRBD1 (5 bases). Trimming removed 2 bases at V and 14 bases at J, with 19 bases between. Germline CDR1 is MDHEN and CDR2 is SYDVKM. This CDR3 is built from 14 residues. The CDR3 bases are TGTGCCAGCAGTTTAGCGGACAACCCTAGAAGGCTATATTTT. Translating it yields CASSLADNPRRLYF.

CDR3 DNA sequence: TGTGCCAGCTCACCGACTAGCGGGAGTGTCTATGAGCAGTTCTTC. As protein: CASSPTSGSVYEQFF. This chain joins TRBV18 and TRBJ2-1; 12 nucleotides align to TRBD2. The CDR3 extends over 15 amino acids. After removal of 3 bases from V and 8 bases from J, the junction contained 5 bases not matched to a gene. From germline, CDR1 is KGHSH and CDR2 LQKENI.

Turning to this clonotype: A much larger clone sits a single nucleotide away, making a read error possible. It is likely a read error, because the conserved phenylalanine at the end of the CDR3 is missing. The rearrangement uses TRBV6-2 or TRBV6-3 and TRBJ2-7, with D perhaps TRBD1 (5 bases). The V end was cut by 5 bases, the J end by 3 bases, with 14 bases between. The CDR3 contains 14 residues. CDR1 and CDR2 (germline): MNHEY, SVGEGT. CDR3 region: CASSLTQGGYEQYS. Written as DNA, the CDR3 is TGTGCCAGCAGTCTCACGCAGGGCGGCTACGAGCAGTACTCC.

In the case of this clonotype: Since a much larger clone is just one base distant, this may be a read error. The rearrangement joins TRBV2 to TRBJ2-6; D is undetermined. V dropped 9 bases and J dropped 2 bases, with 11 bases sitting between them. Germline CDR1 is SNHLY and CDR2 is FYNNEI. CDR3 length equals 14 residues. This CDR3 reads CASETVPGANVLTF. The DNA for the CDR3 is TGTGCCAGTGAAACAGTGCCTGGGGCCAACGTCCTGACTTTC. The full variable domain, completed using reference TRBV2 and TRBJ2-6, is EPEVTQTPSHQVTQMGQEVILRCVPISNHLYFYWYRQILGQKVEFLVSFYNNEISEKSEIFDDQFSVERPDGSNFTLKIRSTKLEDSAMYFCASETVPGANVLTFGAGSRLTVL.

This clonotype showed up many times. The V gene is TRBV2, the J gene TRBJ2-5, with D unresolved. Trimming removed 3 bases from V and 4 bases from J, with 15 bases in between. Germline CDR1 SNHLY, CDR2 FYNNEI. The CDR3 spans 15 residues. CDR3 residues: CASSDGHSRGETQYF. The CDR3 DNA follows: TGTGCCAGCAGTGACGGGCATAGCAGAGGAGAGACCCAGTACTTC. The full variable domain, with the rest looked up from reference TRBV2 and TRBJ2-5, is EPEVTQTPSHQVTQMGQEVILRCVPISNHLYFYWYRQILGQKVEFLVSFYNNEISEKSEIFDDQFSVERPDGSNFTLKIRSTKLEDSAMYFCASSDGHSRGETQYFGPGTRLLVL.

This clonotype was counted ten times or more. V and J are TRBV7-9 and TRBJ1-5; D uncertain. This CDR3 has 13 amino acids. V lost 3 bases and J lost 6, with 9 bases in between. Germline V CDR1 and CDR2: SEHNR, FQNEAQ (reference sequence). The CDR3 loop is CASSLEDRQPQHF. CDR3 nucleotide sequence: TGTGCCAGCAGCTTGGAGGACCGTCAGCCCCAGCATTTT.

About this clonotype itself: One junction end does not reproduce the germline sequence, and a read error may be involved. J is TRBJ2-2 and V is TRBV19; possibly TRBD1 or TRBD2 for D (6 bases each). This CDR3 has 15 amino acids. CDR1 LNHDA and CDR2 SQIVND come from the germline V gene (reference sequence). The CDR3 nucleotides read TGTTCCAGTAGTAAGGCGGGACAAGTCTCCTGGGAGCTGTTTTTT. It is translated as CSSSKAGQVSWELFF.

This clonotype came up a few times. The genes are TRBV4-1 and TRBJ1-4, with D possibly TRBD1 on 5 matching bases. CDR1 is MGHRA, CDR2 YSYEKL, per germline. V lost 2 bases, J lost 10 bases, and 23 bases lay in between. This CDR3 is built from 17 residues. In DNA, the CDR3 is TGCGCCAGCAGCCAAATTTTATTGGGACCGAGGGAATCAAAACTGTTTTTT. Translated, it gives CASSQILLGPRESKLFF.

The chain combines TRBV6-1 with TRBJ2-7; D might be TRBD1 (5 bases). Germline-derived CDR1 and CDR2 are MNHNS and SASEGT. Trimming removed 7 bases at V and 2 bases at J, with 18 bases between. The CDR3 is made up of 15 amino acids. The DNA of the CDR3 is TGTGCCAGCATCGGCTTGCACAGGAGAACCTACGAGCAGTACTTC. As protein: CASIGLHRRTYEQYF.

This clonotype came up once. A much larger clonotype is one base distant, so this may be a read error. This sequence joins TRBV3-1 and TRBJ1-1; unclear D gene. The CDR3 runs to 13 residues. CDR1 and CDR2 from the germline V gene are LGHDT and YNNKEL (reference sequence). The CDR3: CASSQVRNTEDFF. The CDR3 nucleotides are TGTGCCAGCAGCCAAGTGAGGAACACTGAAGATTTCTTT.